This TCR beta chain was profiled in a study of OX40 agonist ivuxolimab in advanced cancers. Study at large: Prior anti-PD-1, anti-PD-L1 or anti-CTLA-4 therapy was allowed; 35% to 40% had some. General study findings and limits: Antigen specificity was not determined for the expanded peripheral T cells. CD8+ T cells were the subset that, on average, had more expanded clones than CD4+. Partial responders treated at 0.1-3.0 mg/kg exhibited clonal expansion among the lowest measured.

A note on this clone: Antigen specificity is unknown.

Here immunoSEQ multiplex PCR was the method, and the copy in TCRdb shows in-frame clones only, minus some. The table lists 55,000 to 90,000 clones, roughly 88% of them singletons. The V and J ends lost 5 bases and 1 base respectively, with 15 bases between them. CDR1 is MDHEN and CDR2 is SYDVKM in the germline V gene. The CDR3 sequence is 15 residues long. The clonotype comes from an adult with an advanced solid tumor such as melanoma, head and neck, liver or kidney cancer. The V call is TRBV28, the J call TRBJ2-7, with D possibly matching TRBD2 (6 bases). The sequencing used CD4+ or CD8+ T cells sorted from blood, collected in a trial of the OX40 agonist ivuxolimab. The CDR3 DNA sequence: TGTGCCAGCAGTCCCTCGGGCGGGGCTTCCTACGAGCAGTACTTC. Amino acids: CASSPSGGASYEQYF.